The 7 T cell receptor beta chains below come from one sample, sequenced in a study of blood T cell repertoires in COVID-19. Some clones are missing from TCRdb's copy, which holds only in-frame ones; the method was immunoSEQ multiplex PCR. The sample contains 200,000 or so clones, about four fifths of which appear only once. The sample comprised PBMCs or T cells enriched from blood (not recorded which). The source is a woman aged 45-60 years who had been exposed to COVID-19.

V usage is TRBV2 and J usage is TRBJ2-7, with 7 bases lining up with TRBD2. Per the germline V gene, CDR1 is SNHLY and CDR2 is FYNNEI. This CDR3 has 14 amino acids. Germline trimming cut 7 bases from V and 7 bases from J; bases unmatched to any gene: 13. Written as DNA, the CDR3 is TGTGCCAGCACTTTGGGACTCTCCGGGGGGGAGCAGTACTTC. It is translated as CASTLGLSGGEQYF.

The chain combines TRBV12-3 or TRBV12-4 with TRBJ1-3; D remains ambiguous. The length of the CDR3 is 12 residues. V lost 3 bases, J lost 6 bases, and 6 bases lay in between. For the CDR3, the DNA is TGTGCCAGCAGTTTCCCCCAAAACACCATATATTTT. Protein sequence: CASSFPQNTIYF.

The sample holds one count of this clone. The V and J genes are TRBV21-1 and TRBJ1-3; the D call TRBD1 from the table was never checked on the DNA. TRBV21-1 is described as a pseudogene. This CDR3 contains 14 residues. DNA of the CDR3: TGTGCCAGCAGGGACAGGGAAGAAGGAAACACCATATATTTT. Translation: CASRDREEGNTIYF.

This clone has a count of ten or more. The chain combines TRBV9 with TRBJ1-1, with a possible D match to TRBD1 (6 bases). The V gene lost 6 bases and the J gene lost 1 base, with 19 bases spanning the gap. The CDR3 has 16 amino acids. Looked up from germline, CDR1 is SGDLS and CDR2 is YYNGEE. In DNA form, the CDR3 reads TGTGCCAGCACCGAGGGGGAGACCCGGGGGAACACTGAAGCTTTCTTT. Its translation: CASTEGETRGNTEAFF.

This clone was recorded once. The sample has other DNA sequences that encode this CDR3 too. The rearrangement joins TRBV2 to TRBJ1-2; D perhaps matches TRBD1 (5 bases). V was cut by 6 bases and J by 8 bases, with 10 bases left in between. This CDR3 is built from 11 residues. Germline V gene sequence: CDR1 SNHLY, CDR2 FYNNEI. The CDR3, as DNA: TGTGCCAGCAGCGGGGGGGGAGGCTACACCTTC. Its protein is CASSGGGGYTF.

The chain joins TRBV9 to TRBJ2-7; 11 nucleotides match TRBD2. The CDR3 totals 15 residues. Trimming cost V 4 bases and J 2 bases; bases outside gene matches: 5. Germline assignment: CDR1 SGDLS and CDR2 YYNGEE. In nucleotides, the CDR3 is TGTGCCAGCAGCCCCCGACTAGCGGGGCCCTACGAGCAGTACTTC. This sequence encodes CASSPRLAGPYEQYF.

The V and J genes are TRBV18 and TRBJ1-1, with 8 bases that match TRBD1. The CDR3 sequence is 17 residues long. Trimming at V came to 6 bases and at J to 1 base, leaving 13 bases not matched to a gene. Germline V gene lookup returns CDR1 KGHSH and CDR2 LQKENI. CDR3 amino acids: CASSLDRVELTNTEAFF. CDR3 in DNA: TGTGCCAGCTCCCTGGACAGGGTCGAGCTTACGAACACTGAAGCTTTCTTT.